Listed here are 28 T cell receptor beta chains from one sample, sequenced in a study of CD8 T cells in ankylosing spondylitis. One entry per CDR3 protein, called by TCRdb with MiXCR from the 5' RACE reads. The sample contains a few hundred thousand distinct CDR3 sequences, about 11% of which appear only once. The source material was blood, either unsorted or a sorted T cell fraction (not recorded which). These receptors came from a male donor with ankylosing spondylitis or in good health (not recorded which).

This clonotype showed up just once. Being one base from a much bigger clone, this may be a read error. The chain recombines TRBV15 with TRBJ2-2; D remains unclear. Germline CDR1 LNHNV, CDR2 YYDKDF (reference sequence). This CDR3 region has 15 residues. The CDR3 protein is CGTASSWGNTGELFF. The CDR3 DNA follows: TGTGGCACCGCCAGCAGCTGGGGTAACACCGGGGAGCTGTTTTTT.

This clonotype was counted at least ten times. This chain links TRBV5-1 with TRBJ2-5; 8 positions match TRBD2. Losses at the gene ends were 3 bases for V and 0 bases for J; bases not matched to a gene: 4. This CDR3 spans 15 amino acids. CDR1 and CDR2 (germline): SGHRS, YFSETQ. The CDR3 spells CASSWAGGHQETQYF. CDR3 DNA sequence: TGCGCCAGCAGCTGGGCGGGAGGACACCAAGAGACCCAGTACTTC.

This clonotype was counted ten times or more. The V and J genes are TRBV3-1 and TRBJ1-1; perhaps TRBD1 as D (5 bases). Trimming took off 0 bases at V and 2 bases at J, with 13 bases between the two ends. This CDR3 has 16 amino acids. Germline V gives CDR1 LGHDT, CDR2 YNNKEL (reference sequence). CDR3 protein: CASSQDRTGKNTEAFF. Here the CDR3 DNA reads TGTGCCAGCAGCCAAGATAGAACAGGAAAAAACACTGAAGCTTTCTTT.

CDR3 in amino acids: CASSDRDRGLYSNQPQHF. CDR3 in DNA: TGTGCCAGCAGTGATCGGGACAGGGGGCTTTATAGCAATCAGCCCCAGCATTTT. The gene calls are TRBV2 and TRBJ1-5; 12 nucleotides match TRBD1. Looked up from germline, CDR1 is SNHLY and CDR2 is FYNNEI. With 3 bases clipped from V and 0 bases from J, the junction kept 6 bases outside the gene matches. The CDR3 totals 18 residues. The full variable domain, rest sourced from reference TRBV2 and TRBJ1-5, is EPEVTQTPSHQVTQMGQEVILRCVPISNHLYFYWYRQILGQKVEFLVSFYNNEISEKSEIFDDQFSVERPDGSNFTLKIRSTKLEDSAMYFCASSDRDRGLYSNQPQHFGDGTRLSIL.

To note about this clonotype: This may stem from a read error, because a much larger clone lies one nucleotide away. The J gene is TRBJ1-4, the V gene TRBV20-1; TRBD1 might be the D (5 bases). CDR1 and CDR2 from the germline V gene are DFQATT and SNEGSKA (reference sequence). This CDR3 has 13 amino acids. The CDR3, as DNA: TGCGGTGTGCCGCCCGGGGGGAACAAAAAACTGTTTTTT. It specifies CGVPPGGNKKLFF.

The sample holds many counts of this clonotype. This chain uses TRBV5-1 with TRBJ2-5, with D hard to call. The CDR3 is 13 amino acids. Trimming shortened V by 0 bases and J by 6 bases, and 9 bases separated the two germline ends. Per the germline V gene, CDR1 is SGHRS and CDR2 is YFSETQ. The CDR3 spells CASSLDPLKTQYF. The DNA for the CDR3 is TGCGCCAGCAGCTTGGACCCTTTAAAGACCCAGTACTTC.

This clonotype came up many times. The chain recombines TRBV4-2 with TRBJ1-1; D might be TRBD1 (5 bases). V lost 3 bases to trimming and J lost 1 base, with 9 bases between them. This CDR3 is 14 amino acids long. Germline assignment: CDR1 LGHNA and CDR2 YNFKEQ. CDR3 region: CASSQQDRNTEAFF. The CDR3 nucleotides read TGTGCCAGCAGCCAGCAAGACAGGAACACTGAAGCTTTCTTT.

The table lists this clonotype with a few counts. CDR3 DNA sequence: TGTGCCAGCAGTTTGGGGAGTAGGGGGGGAGGAGAGACCCAGTACTTC. Translated: CASSLGSRGGGETQYF. The V call is TRBV12-3 or TRBV12-4, the J call TRBJ2-5, with TRBD2 as a possible D gene (7 bases). Trimming removed 3 bases at V and 4 bases at J, with 18 bases between. The CDR3 sequence is 16 residues long.

This clonotype has a count of ten or more. This chain joins TRBV7-3 and TRBJ2-1; D not certain. The CDR3 extends over 15 amino acids. Germline V gene data show CDR1 as SGHTA and CDR2 as FQGTGA. Trimming removed 3 bases from V and 4 bases from J, with 13 bases in between. CDR3 region: CASSFTSNGYNEQFF. CDR3 bases: TGTGCCAGCAGCTTTACTTCCAATGGTTACAATGAGCAGTTCTTC.

This clonotype was seen a few times. The chain couples TRBV6-2 or TRBV6-3 to TRBJ2-1, with 9 bases identical to TRBD2. The CDR3 spans 18 residues. J was trimmed by 6 bases and V by 9 bases; bases with no gene match: 21. Germline CDR1 and CDR2: MNHEY and SVGEGT. The CDR3 spells CASSKLVGGASGANEQFF. The CDR3 DNA reads as TGTGCCAGTTCCAAGCTGGTTGGGGGTGCTAGCGGGGCCAATGAGCAGTTCTTC.

This clonotype was seen at least ten times. The V call is TRBV5-1, the J call TRBJ2-3; D gene ambiguous. V was cut by 5 bases and J by 0 bases, with 13 bases left in between. Germline loops: CDR1 SGHRS, CDR2 YFSETQ. The CDR3 extends over 15 amino acids. In DNA, the CDR3 is TGCGCCAGCAGACTTCAGACCACTAGCACAGATACGCAGTATTTT. This sequence encodes CASRLQTTSTDTQYF.

This clonotype has at least ten counts. This chain joins TRBV5-1 and TRBJ2-1, with TRBD1 identical over 9 bases. Germline V CDR1 and CDR2: SGHRS, YFSETQ. J lost 1 base, V lost 5 bases, and 4 bases had no gene match. There are 15 residues in the CDR3. The CDR3: CASRDDRGSYNEQFF. Here the CDR3 DNA reads TGCGCCAGCAGGGACGACAGGGGGTCCTACAATGAGCAGTTCTTC.

This clonotype was recorded at least ten times. The rearrangement uses TRBV20-1 and TRBJ1-5; TRBD1 is a possible D gene (6 bases). The CDR3 length is 14 residues. Trimming removed 3 bases from V and 3 bases from J, with 12 bases in between. In germline, CDR1 is DFQATT, CDR2 SNEGSKA (reference sequence). The CDR3 is CSASPDRNNQPQHF. Here the CDR3 DNA reads TGCAGTGCTAGCCCCGACAGGAACAATCAGCCCCAGCATTTT.

V usage is TRBV12-3 or TRBV12-4 and J usage is TRBJ1-1, with 9 positions matching TRBD1. The CDR3 extends over 12 amino acids. V lost 6 bases and J lost 9; bases outside the gene matches: 5. The CDR3 coding sequence is TGTGCCAGCAGCGAAGGACAGGGGAAAGCTTTCTTT. Translating it yields CASSEGQGKAFF.

The sample holds many counts of this clonotype. This sequence joins TRBV5-6 and TRBJ2-7; D gene unclear. Germline V gives CDR1 SGHDT, CDR2 YYEEEE. V was trimmed by 2 bases and J by 0 bases, leaving 27 bases between them. The length of the CDR3 is 20 residues. CDR3 nucleotide sequence: TGTGCCAGCAGCTTTTCTTTCGTCGCAGGACGAACGACCCACTCCTACGAGCAGTACTTC. As protein: CASSFSFVAGRTTHSYEQYF.

This CDR3 reads CSVDTGGGYTF. The CDR3 region has the DNA TGCAGCGTTGACACAGGGGGTGGCTACACCTTC. The chain has TRBV29-1 and TRBJ1-2; 8 nucleotides agree with TRBD1. Unmatched junction bases numbered 1, after V lost 3 bases and J lost 7 bases. Germline V gene data show CDR1 as SQVTM and CDR2 as ANQGSEA. This CDR3 spans 11 amino acids.

This clonotype was seen a few times. V and J are TRBV12-3 or TRBV12-4 and TRBJ2-7; 12 positions agree with TRBD2. V was clipped by 6 bases and J by 4 bases; unmatched bases: 13. This CDR3 spans 17 amino acids. The chain's CDR3 is CASSRLRTSGVVYEQYF. The CDR3 nucleotides read TGTGCCAGCAGCCGTCTTAGGACTAGCGGGGTTGTATACGAGCAGTACTTC.

This clonotype was seen at least ten times. The V call is TRBV6-5, the J call TRBJ2-5; D is undetermined. Germline-derived CDR1 and CDR2 are MNHEY and SVGAGI. The CDR3 is made up of 13 amino acids. Trimming stripped 4 bases from V and 2 bases from J, with 8 bases between. CDR3 amino acids: CASSSWSQETQYF. The CDR3, as DNA: TGTGCCAGCAGTTCCTGGTCACAAGAGACCCAGTACTTC.

This clonotype has at least ten counts. The rearrangement joins TRBV12-3 or TRBV12-4 to TRBJ2-1; 11 positions match TRBD1. Trimming removed 5 bases from V and 15 bases from J; junction bases left unmatched: 9. The CDR3 length is 13 residues. CDR3 sequence reads: CASSGTGGTFRFF. The CDR3 DNA follows: TGTGCCAGCAGTGGGACAGGGGGTACGTTTCGGTTCTTC.

This clonotype was counted at least ten times. V usage is TRBV20-1 and J usage is TRBJ2-1, with 8 bases lining up with TRBD2. The length of the CDR3 is 15 residues. Germline CDR1 is DFQATT and CDR2 is SNEGSKA (reference sequence). The junction had 6 bases not matched to a gene; V was cut back by 1 base and J by 4 bases. The CDR3 reads CSARVHRGGYNEQFF. CDR3 sequence (DNA): TGCAGTGCTAGAGTCCATCGGGGGGGGTACAATGAGCAGTTCTTC.

Ten or more counts support this clonotype. The chain uses TRBV20-1 and TRBJ2-1, with D possibly being TRBD1 (5 bases). Germline CDR1 is DFQATT and CDR2 is SNEGSKA (reference sequence). The germline V and J ends were trimmed by 6 bases and 4 bases, with 16 bases remaining between them. This CDR3 region has 14 residues. The CDR3 sequence: CSADLGQGYNEQFF. The CDR3 DNA follows: TGCAGTGCCGACCTGGGGCAGGGATACAATGAGCAGTTCTTC.

Many counts were recorded for this clonotype. The V and J genes are TRBV5-1 and TRBJ1-1; D gene uncertain. The ends were cut back, 0 bases at V and 0 bases at J, with 12 bases in the middle. CDR1 is SGHRS and CDR2 is YFSETQ in the germline V gene. The CDR3 extends over 16 amino acids. The CDR3 loop reads CASSLEVRQMNTEAFF. CDR3 DNA: TGCGCCAGCAGCTTGGAGGTTCGGCAGATGAACACTGAAGCTTTCTTT.

The sample holds many counts of this clonotype. V usage is TRBV29-1 and J usage is TRBJ2-7, with 10 bases fitting TRBD2. The V segment lost 6 bases and the J segment 2 bases; nucleotides outside the gene matches: 7. CDR3 length: 14 amino acids. CDR1 and CDR2 (germline): SQVTM, ANQGSEA. The CDR3 sequence: CSVLTSGSTYEQYF. The CDR3 bases are TGCAGCGTCCTGACTAGCGGGTCCACCTACGAGCAGTACTTC.

The table lists this clonotype with many counts. V usage is TRBV20-1 and J usage is TRBJ2-7, with D uncertain. Per the germline V gene, CDR1 is DFQATT and CDR2 is SNEGSKA (reference sequence). This CDR3 contains 14 residues. Between the trimmed V and J ends, which lost 3 bases and 4 bases, there was a span of 16 bases. The CDR3 coding sequence is TGCAGTGCTAGCCCGACGCTGGCCGCTTACGAGCAGTACTTC. The encoded protein is CSASPTLAAYEQYF.

There are many counts of this clonotype. The V call is TRBV7-9, the J call TRBJ2-5, with a weak D call TRBD2 (5 bases). This CDR3 region has 14 residues. V was shortened by 1 base and J by 3 bases, with 9 bases between the two germline ends. CDR1 and CDR2 from the germline V gene are SEHNR and FQNEAQ (reference sequence). The CDR3 loop is CASSLVATKETQYF. Here the CDR3 DNA reads TGTGCCAGCAGCTTAGTAGCGACGAAAGAGACCCAGTACTTC.

This clonotype has just one count. The CDR3: CASSSPTGGAGELFF. The CDR3 DNA follows: TGTGCCAGCAGCTCCCCCACGGGGGGAGCCGGGGAGCTGTTTTTT. This chain uses TRBV7-6 with TRBJ2-2, with 7 positions matching TRBD2. Looked up from germline, CDR1 is SGHVS and CDR2 is FNYEAQ. The CDR3 has 15 amino acids. The ends lost 4 bases at V and 6 bases at J; junction bases unmatched: 8.

This clonotype was seen at least ten times. The V gene is TRBV20-1, the J gene TRBJ2-7; 9 nucleotides match TRBD1. In germline, CDR1 is DFQATT, CDR2 SNEGSKA (reference sequence). The V and J ends lost 0 bases and 3 bases, in that order; junction bases with no gene match: 9. The CDR3 loop spans 16 amino acids. CDR3 residues: CSARDPSGGQGYEQYF. The CDR3 nucleotides read TGCAGTGCTAGAGATCCATCCGGGGGACAGGGCTACGAGCAGTACTTC.

The chain couples TRBV2 to TRBJ2-5; 9 nucleotides agree with TRBD2. The V and J ends lost 5 bases and 3 bases, in that order; junction bases with no gene match: 4. The CDR3 is 14 residues long. CDR1 and CDR2 from the germline V gene are SNHLY and FYNNEI. The CDR3 loop is CASSKGLAKETQYF. The CDR3 DNA sequence: TGTGCCAGCAGTAAAGGACTAGCGAAAGAGACCCAGTACTTC.